A single sample is the source of the 8 T cell receptor beta chains below, sequenced in a study of blood T cell repertoires in COVID-19 (dated by TCRdb to the early 2020s). The method was the immunoSEQ multiplex PCR assay. TCRdb retrieved this table from immuneACCESS and kept in-frame rearrangements only. Not all clones are present; in checked studies, unresolved V genes account for under half, and no reason is known for the remainder. Counted in this sample were 120,000 to 150,000 clones; approximately 80% of them appeared once. The ten most abundant clones make up 3.9% of the sample. The specimen was PBMCs or T cells enriched from blood (not recorded which). The source is a man between 50 and 59 years old in a cohort exposed to, infected with or recovered from COVID-19 (not recorded which).

In this sample, this clone turned up many times. This chain joins TRBV5-1 and TRBJ1-1; D perhaps matches TRBD1 (5 bases). The ends were cut back, 3 bases at V and 8 bases at J, with 17 bases in the middle. Germline values: CDR1 SGHRS, CDR2 YFSETQ. The length of the CDR3 is 14 residues. The CDR3 DNA reads TGCGCCAGCAGCTCAACCGGGACTGGAGCCGAAGCTTTCTTT. Its protein product is CASSSTGTGAEAFF.

This clone was recorded a few times. The rearrangement joins TRBV30 to TRBJ2-2; weak D call: TRBD1 (5 bases). The V and J ends lost 0 bases and 0 bases respectively, with 8 bases between them. The CDR3 is 15 residues long. CDR1 and CDR2 from the germline V gene are GTSNPN and SVGIG (reference sequence). This CDR3 reads CAWSVGAANTGELFF. The CDR3 coding sequence is TGTGCCTGGAGTGTAGGGGCCGCGAACACCGGGGAGCTGTTTTTT.

This clone appeared many times. This chain joins TRBV19 and TRBJ1-5; D gene unclear. Germline V lookup: CDR1 LNHDA, CDR2 SQIVND (reference sequence). V lost 2 bases and J 8 bases, leaving 13 bases between the germline ends. CDR3 length: 14 residues. The CDR3 here is CASSIKRPTEPQHF. CDR3 in DNA: TGTGCCAGTAGTATAAAGCGCCCGACGGAGCCCCAGCATTTT. Variable domain in full (rest from reference TRBV19 and TRBJ1-5): DGGITQSPKYLFRKEGQNVTLSCEQNLNHDAMYWYRQDPGQGLRLIYYSQIVNDFQKGDIAEGYSVSREKKESFPLTVTSAQKNPTAFYLCASSIKRPTEPQHFGDGTRLSIL.

This clone appeared a single time. This sequence joins TRBV7-2 and TRBJ1-1; D is undetermined. The CDR3 length is 14 residues. The V and J ends lost 5 bases and 4 bases respectively, with 14 bases between them. In germline, CDR1 is SGHTA, CDR2 FQGNSA. The CDR3 DNA follows: TGTGCCAGCAGCACCCCTCACATACCCACTGAAGCTTTCTTT. Residues: CASSTPHIPTEAFF.

The V and J genes are TRBV27 and TRBJ1-5, with D unresolved. Looked up from germline, CDR1 is MNHEY and CDR2 is SMNVEV (reference sequence). V was clipped by 5 bases and J by 0 bases, with 11 bases between them. The CDR3 contains 15 residues. For the CDR3, the DNA is TGTGCCAGCAGTCCCGACTCCTATAGCAATCAGCCCCAGCATTTT. This sequence encodes CASSPDSYSNQPQHF.

The V and J genes are TRBV15 and TRBJ1-5; 7 bases map to TRBD1. CDR1 and CDR2 from the germline V gene are LNHNV and YYDKDF (reference sequence). V dropped 1 base and J dropped 11; count of bases not matched to a gene: 11. The length of the CDR3 is 15 residues. The CDR3 reads CATSRGTGVLLSQHF. The DNA of the CDR3 is TGTGCCACCAGCAGAGGGACAGGAGTCCTATTATCCCAGCATTTT.

The chain uses TRBV18 and TRBJ2-7; TRBD1 might be the D (5 bases). The V end was cut by 5 bases, the J end by 5 bases, with 10 bases between. The CDR3 length is 12 residues. Germline-derived CDR1 and CDR2 are KGHSH and LQKENI. The CDR3 reads CASSSRGDEQYF. The CDR3 nucleotides are TGTGCCAGCTCAAGTAGGGGCGACGAGCAGTACTTC.

V and J are TRBV24-1 and TRBJ1-1; D unclear. Trimming cost V 5 bases and J 0 bases, with 12 bases left between them. CDR1 and CDR2 from the germline V gene are KGHDR and SFDVKD. This CDR3 is 15 amino acids long. As DNA, the CDR3 is TGTGCCACCAGTGCTGGGCCTAACATGAACACTGAAGCTTTCTTT. Translating gives CATSAGPNMNTEAFF.